This TCR beta chain was captured by sequencing in a study of T cell responses to AZD1222 COVID-19 vaccine (dated by TCRdb to about 2021). The study in broad terms: A total of under 250 trial participants underwent TCR sequencing, of whom nearly 210 had received two doses of AZD1222 and about 25 had received two doses of the MenACWY control vaccine. Enrollment into the trials was organized by age into subgroups of 18-55, 56-69 and 70-plus years, and those subgroups contained about 160, 30 and 59 TCR-sequenced participants, respectively.

Details on this clone: Its antigen remains undetermined. The input lacks base qualities; no much larger clone sits a single base away.

The CDR3 regions of human TCRbeta chains were subjected to immunosequencing. In the authors' own workflow: Repertoire TCRs were checked for matches against a reference library of SARS-CoV-2-specific TCRs that had been generated using the MIRA antigen-specificity platform. Breadth meant the fraction of unique TCRs that were SARS-CoV-2-associated, whereas depth meant the fraction of total T cells that were SARS-CoV-2-associated. Using the MIRA data, each spike-specific TCR was assigned both to the spike region to which the TCR was reactive and to a CD4 or CD8 class. Log10-transformed breadth and depth values were compared by one-way ANOVA with Sidak's multiple comparisons tests. TCRdb's version of the immuneACCESS table is confined to in-frame rearrangements and falls short of the full clone set. An unresolved V gene accounts for under half of the shortfall where checked; the remainder is of unknown origin. Clone size and the V and J calls come from that table; the DNA yielded D and trimming. Across this sample there are roughly 120,000 clones, with roughly 90% seen only once. The leading ten clones occupy less than 8.5% of the sample.

Per the publication, the time point label means: about 28 days (+/-7) after the second vaccine dose. AZD1222 recipients given second doses at about 4 weeks or at about 12 weeks were pooled, since spike-specific TCR depth and breadth were not found to differ between the two schedules. Vaccinee samples came from UK trials COV001 and COV002, including a single-blind randomized controlled phase 2/3 trial of AZD1222 (ChAdOx1 nCoV-19) in healthy adults. For TCRbeta chain sequencing, PBMC samples from trial participants were taken at day 0 and at day 28 after the second dose. The germline V and J ends show losses of 6 bases and 6 bases respectively, and no gene match explains 8 bases of the junction. From the germline V gene (reference sequence), CDR1 is MNHEY and CDR2 is SMNVEV. Reading from cysteine to phenylalanine, the CDR3 counts 13 amino acids. Kept here is only the CDR3 DNA, which spans 39 bases and is read in frame from base 1.

What the research found in general, with its limitations: Epitopes outside the regions mutated in the B.1.351 and B.1.1.7 variants were reportedly recognized by nearly half of the unique spike-specific TCRs. The 56-69-year group was small, and its depth increase did not reach significance, likely because of low power. Because no day 14 peak-response samples were available, the repertoires could be characterized only after the peak T cell response. Vaccine-associated CD4 TCRs spanned the whole spike protein, with dominant responses in regions 160-218 and 743-854. Conclusions about previously exposed vaccinees are limited, since just six AZD1222 recipients were seropositive for SARS-CoV-2 at baseline. A significant rise in spike-specific TCR breadth and depth was observed after two AZD1222 doses relative to day 0 and relative to MenACWY recipients. Participants were mostly white British and included more females than males, and it was suggested by the authors that clonal diversity may have been underestimated.

This clonotype was sampled from an adult who received the AZD1222 COVID-19 vaccine. Sequences were derived from peripheral blood, sampled 28 days after the second AZD1222 dose. The rearranged chain carries TRBV27 and TRBJ2-7; TRBD2 matches 7 bases in the middle. CDR3 protein: CASRPGGGAEQYF. The DNA sequence is TGTGCCAGCAGACCTGGGGGAGGGGCCGAGCAGTACTTC.